The source of this T cell receptor (beta chain) is a study of PD-1 blockade in classical Hodgkin lymphoma. Study background: Patients received nivolumab 3 mg/kg intravenously every 2 weeks.

The protocol was immunoSEQ multiplex PCR, while the TCRdb copy is restricted to in-frame clones and leaves out a portion. The repertoire consists of some 100,000 clones, with about 93% occurring once and the leading ten covering less than 2%. The sample's time point: cycle 4 day 1 (C4D1), after about 6 weeks of nivolumab. Every patient experienced relapse after autologous stem cell transplantation, and brentuximab vedotin exposure varied. General study findings and limits: Baseline diversity resembling that of newly diagnosed patients was seen in complete responders. Reports described newly diagnosed patients as having lower baseline TCR diversity than healthy donors.

V was pared by 2 bases and J by 1 base, with 8 bases between. The germline V gene encodes CDR1 MNHEY and CDR2 SVGAGI. This CDR3 is built from 14 residues. Regarding this clone: What it binds is unknown.

The genes are TRBV6-5 and TRBJ1-1; D gene ambiguous. Sequences were derived from peripheral blood mononuclear cells (PBMCs), sampled before the fourth cycle of nivolumab. The TCR comes from a human donor with classical Hodgkin lymphoma. Here the CDR3 reads CASSYGQTNTEAFF. DNA of the CDR3: TGTGCCAGCAGTTACGGGCAGACGAACACTGAAGCTTTCTTT.